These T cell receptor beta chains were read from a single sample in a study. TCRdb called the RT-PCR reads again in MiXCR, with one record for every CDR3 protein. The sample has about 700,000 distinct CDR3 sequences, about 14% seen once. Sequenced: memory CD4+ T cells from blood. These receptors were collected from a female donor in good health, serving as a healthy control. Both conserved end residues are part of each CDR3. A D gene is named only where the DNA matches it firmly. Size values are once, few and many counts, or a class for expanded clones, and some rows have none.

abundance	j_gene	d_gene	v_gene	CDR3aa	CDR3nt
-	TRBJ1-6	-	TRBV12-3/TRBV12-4	CASRKLSSYNSPLHF	TGTGCCAGCAGGAAACTTAGCTCCTATAATTCACCCCTCCACTTT
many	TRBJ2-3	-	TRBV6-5	CASSYDTDTQYF	TGTGCCAGCAGTTATGACACAGATACGCAGTATTTT
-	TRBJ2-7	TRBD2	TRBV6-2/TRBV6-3	CASSPGLDPYEQYF	TGTGCCAGCAGCCCGGGACTAGACCCCTACGAGCAGTACTTC
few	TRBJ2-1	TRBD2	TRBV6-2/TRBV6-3	CASSERTSGRLVNEQFF	TGTGCCAGCAGTGAGCGGACTAGCGGGAGACTCGTCAATGAGCAGTTCTTC
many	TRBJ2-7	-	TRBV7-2	CASSETGTSYYEQYF	TGTGCCAGCAGCGAAACCGGGACTTCCTACTACGAGCAGTACTTC
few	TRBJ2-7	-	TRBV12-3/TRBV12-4	CASSLLQFYEQYF	TGTGCCAGCAGTTTACTACAATTCTACGAGCAGTACTTC
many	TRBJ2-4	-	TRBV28	CASSFQGSKNIQYF	TGTGCCAGCAGTTTCCAGGGGAGCAAAAACATTCAGTACTTC
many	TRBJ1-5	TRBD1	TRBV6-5	CASSYSGQDNQPQHF	TGTGCCAGCAGTTACTCCGGACAGGACAATCAGCCCCAGCATTTT
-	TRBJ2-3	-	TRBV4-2	CASSQITGTDTQYF	TGTGCCAGCAGCCAAATTACTGGGACAGATACGCAGTATTTT
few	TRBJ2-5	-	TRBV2	CASTKLKSGAQYF	TGTGCCAGCACTAAACTCAAGTCGGGGGCCCAGTACTTC
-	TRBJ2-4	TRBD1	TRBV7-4	CASSPRQGRAKNIQYF	TGTGCCAGCAGCCCCAGACAGGGTCGGGCCAAAAACATTCAGTACTTC
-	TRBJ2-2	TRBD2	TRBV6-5	CAVRRLAGGDTGELFF	TGTGCCGTCCGTCGATTAGCGGGGGGGGACACCGGGGAGCTGTTTTTT
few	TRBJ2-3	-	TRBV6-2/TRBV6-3	CASSFLTMATDTQYF	TGTGCCAGCAGTTTTCTAACGATGGCCACAGATACGCAGTATTTT
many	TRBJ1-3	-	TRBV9	CASSVGAQHSGNTIYF	TGTGCCAGCAGCGTAGGGGCACAACACTCTGGAAACACCATATATTTT
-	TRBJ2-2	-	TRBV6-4	CASKLNTEELFF	TGTGCCAGCAAGCTGAACACCGAGGAGCTGTTTTTT
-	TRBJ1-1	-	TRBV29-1	CSAEGQKNTEAFF	TGCAGCGCCGAGGGGCAGAAGAACACTGAAGCTTTCTTT
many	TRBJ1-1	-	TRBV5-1	CASSPQAAPLEAFF	TGCGCCAGCAGCCCGCAGGCAGCCCCTCTTGAAGCTTTCTTT
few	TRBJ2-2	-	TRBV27	CASSLNGRGGTGELFF	TGTGCCAGCAGTTTAAACGGAAGGGGGGGGACCGGGGAGCTGTTTTTT
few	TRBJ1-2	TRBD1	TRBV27	CASSTLRDRANYGYTF	TGTGCCAGCAGTACGCTCCGGGACAGGGCTAACTATGGCTACACCTTC
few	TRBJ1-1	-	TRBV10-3	CAISVGTAHTEAFF	TGTGCCATCAGTGTGGGGACGGCTCACACTGAAGCTTTCTTT
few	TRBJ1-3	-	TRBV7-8	CASSPSAAFSGNTIYF	TGTGCCAGCAGCCCATCAGCGGCTTTCTCTGGAAACACCATATATTTT
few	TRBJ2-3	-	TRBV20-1	CSARDGGPDTQYF	TGCAGTGCTAGAGATGGGGGGCCAGATACGCAGTATTTT
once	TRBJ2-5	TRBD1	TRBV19	CASSIGQGWGETQYF	TGTGCCAGTAGTATTGGACAGGGCTGGGGAGAGACCCAGTACTTC
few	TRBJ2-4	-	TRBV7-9	CASSSSLAKNIQYF	TGTGCCAGCAGCTCGTCCTTAGCCAAAAACATTCAGTACTTC
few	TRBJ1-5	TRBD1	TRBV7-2	CASSRTGEPQHF	TGTGCCAGCAGCAGGACAGGGGAGCCCCAGCATTTT
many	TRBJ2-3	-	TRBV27	CASQMWGSYPDTQYF	TGTGCCAGTCAGATGTGGGGGAGTTACCCAGATACGCAGTATTTT
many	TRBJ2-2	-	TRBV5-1	CASSLVSTGELFF	TGCGCCAGCAGCTTGGTATCCACCGGGGAGCTGTTTTTT
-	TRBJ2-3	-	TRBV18	CASSPISAVVTDTQYF	TGTGCCAGCTCCCCTATCAGTGCGGTGGTCACAGATACGCAGTATTTT
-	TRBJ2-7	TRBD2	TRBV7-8	CASSLAPAGALQGEQYF	TGTGCCAGCAGCTTAGCGCCAGCGGGGGCCTTACAGGGCGAGCAGTACTTC
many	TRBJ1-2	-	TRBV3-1	CASSQEWSQGRLGYTF	TGTGCCAGCAGCCAAGAGTGGAGTCAGGGTCGTCTCGGCTACACCTTC
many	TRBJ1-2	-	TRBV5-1	CASSLSQRNYGYTF	TGCGCCAGCAGCTTGTCGCAACGGAACTATGGCTACACCTTC
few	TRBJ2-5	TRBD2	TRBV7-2	CASSLGTLAGGNQETQYF	TGTGCCAGCAGCTTAGGGACACTAGCGGGAGGGAATCAAGAGACCCAGTACTTC
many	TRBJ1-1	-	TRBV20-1	CSARDVETYYYMNTEAFF	TGCAGTGCTAGAGATGTCGAGACATACTACTACATGAACACTGAAGCTTTCTTT
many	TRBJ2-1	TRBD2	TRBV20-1	CSAAGTSGTHDANEQFF	TGCAGTGCTGCCGGGACTAGCGGGACCCACGACGCCAATGAGCAGTTCTTC
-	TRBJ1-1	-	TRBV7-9	CASSTGIGATEAFF	TGTGCCAGCTCGACGGGGATCGGGGCGACTGAAGCTTTCTTT
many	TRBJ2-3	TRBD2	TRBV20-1	CSARILAVTDTQYF	TGCAGTGCTAGAATTCTAGCGGTGACAGATACGCAGTATTTT
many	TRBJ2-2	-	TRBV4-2	CASSQDNVLGVGSTGELFF	TGTGCCAGCAGCCAAGATAACGTGCTCGGGGTGGGGAGTACCGGGGAGCTGTTTTTT
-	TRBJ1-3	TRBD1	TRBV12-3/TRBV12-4	CASSPQQVGQGSGNTIYF	TGTGCCAGCAGTCCCCAGCAGGTGGGACAGGGCTCTGGAAACACCATATATTTT